A selection of T cell receptor beta chains follows, all from one sample in a study of vaccination and CD4 T cells after COVID-19. TCRdb re-derived calls from the PCR reads in MiXCR, one entry per CDR3 protein. This table has 7,500 to 10,000 distinct CDR3 sequences, about 35% appearing once. For these TCRs, the target antigens are not known. Sequenced material: CD4+ T cells from blood, cultured in vitro. Receptor source: a human donor in good health. CDR3s include the opening cysteine and the closing phenylalanine or tryptophan. Fields, in order: J gene, clone size, V gene, D gene, CDR3 protein, CDR3 DNA. D genes are given only for firm matches. Expanded clones are given a class, and other clones once, few, many or no size at all.

TRBJ2-5	few	TRBV30	TRBD1	CAGRQGAGKETQYF	TGTGCCGGACGGCAGGGGGCTGGGAAAGAGACCCAGTACTTC
TRBJ2-7	-	TRBV12-3/TRBV12-4	-	CASSLGPSLEQYF	TGTGCCAGCAGTTTAGGACCGAGCCTTGAGCAGTACTTC
TRBJ1-6	few	TRBV20-1	TRBD1	CSARVDRGNSPLHF	TGCAGTGCTAGAGTTGACAGGGGGAACTCACCCCTCCACTTT
TRBJ2-1	-	TRBV20-1	-	CSARNYRISYNEQFF	TGCAGTGCTAGAAACTACAGGATCTCCTACAATGAGCAGTTCTTC
TRBJ2-1	-	TRBV5-1	TRBD1	CASSAGTGGAGEQFF	TGCGCCAGCAGCGCTGGGACAGGGGGCGCGGGAGAGCAGTTCTTC
TRBJ2-7	-	TRBV24-1	-	CATSGGTRGSYEQYF	TGTGCCACCAGTGGCGGGACTCGAGGGTCCTACGAGCAGTACTTC
TRBJ1-5	-	TRBV27	-	CASSFPLKNQPQHF	TGTGCCAGCAGTTTTCCCCTTAAGAATCAGCCCCAGCATTTT
TRBJ1-2	once	TRBV12-3/TRBV12-4	-	CASSLRGPSRGYTF	TGTGCCAGCAGTCTCAGGGGCCCCTCGAGGGGCTACACCTTC
TRBJ2-2	-	TRBV6-2/TRBV6-3	-	CASTDNTGELFF	TGTGCCAGCACCGACAACACCGGGGAGCTGTTTTTT
TRBJ1-3	few	TRBV10-3	-	CAISGRHGNTIYF	TGTGCCATCAGTGGGAGACATGGAAACACCATATATTTT
TRBJ1-5	-	TRBV20-1	TRBD1	CSGGQGDQPQHF	TGCAGTGGGGGGCAGGGGGATCAGCCCCAGCATTTT
TRBJ2-1	-	TRBV20-1	TRBD2	CSARGLAGEQFF	TGCAGTGCTAGAGGACTAGCGGGAGAGCAGTTCTTC
TRBJ2-2	few	TRBV7-3	-	CASSLPGGPGELFF	TGTGCCAGCAGCCTACCAGGGGGGCCCGGGGAGCTGTTTTTT
TRBJ2-7	-	TRBV9	TRBD1	CASSTGTGLEQYF	TGTGCCAGCAGCACCGGGACAGGTCTCGAGCAGTACTTC
TRBJ2-1	few	TRBV20-1	TRBD2	CSARASETSGRGEQFF	TGCAGTGCTAGGGCCTCCGAGACTAGCGGGAGGGGCGAGCAGTTCTTC
TRBJ2-1	few	TRBV6-2/TRBV6-3	TRBD2	CASTLGLATYNEQFF	TGTGCCAGCACTTTAGGACTAGCGACATACAATGAGCAGTTCTTC
TRBJ2-2	-	TRBV7-2	TRBD2	CASSQSAGGSTGELFF	TGTGCCAGCAGCCAATCGGCGGGGGGCTCGACCGGGGAGCTGTTTTTT
TRBJ1-1	-	TRBV6-1	-	CASSRDPGVPMNTEAFF	TGTGCCAGCAGTCGCGACCCAGGGGTTCCCATGAACACTGAAGCTTTCTTT
TRBJ2-3	few	TRBV2	-	CASSSNRDTDTQYF	TGTGCCAGCAGTTCAAACCGGGACACAGATACGCAGTATTTT
TRBJ1-1	-	TRBV5-6	-	CASSFKGNTEAFF	TGTGCCAGCAGCTTCAAGGGGAACACTGAAGCTTTCTTT
TRBJ1-1	few	TRBV15	-	CATSPSTTGLRAFF	TGTGCCACCAGTCCCTCCACTACAGGGTTGAGGGCTTTCTTT
TRBJ1-1	medium-sized	TRBV6-1	TRBD1	CASSRQGGNTEAFF	TGTGCCAGCAGCCGACAGGGTGGGAACACTGAAGCTTTCTTT
TRBJ1-1	-	TRBV7-8	TRBD1	CASSGTGPNTEAFF	TGTGCCAGCAGCGGGACAGGGCCGAACACTGAAGCTTTCTTT
TRBJ1-5	-	TRBV30	-	CAWSEDSNQPQHF	TGTGCCTGGAGCGAAGATAGCAATCAGCCCCAGCATTTT
TRBJ2-7	-	TRBV29-1	-	CSVENGGGQYF	TGCAGCGTTGAAAACGGGGGCGGGCAGTACTTC
TRBJ1-5	few	TRBV4-3	-	CASSPDSIYQPQHF	TGCGCCAGCAGCCCAGACAGCATCTATCAGCCCCAGCATTTT
TRBJ1-1	-	TRBV6-1	TRBD1	CASSLQGPVVTEAFF	TGTGCCAGCAGTCTACAGGGGCCGGTGGTCACTGAAGCTTTCTTT
TRBJ2-1	-	TRBV28	TRBD2	CASSLFDGRSYNEQFF	TGTGCCAGCAGTTTATTTGACGGGAGGTCCTACAATGAGCAGTTCTTC
TRBJ2-7	few	TRBV20-1	TRBD2	CSARDQSGRAIHEQYF	TGCAGTGCTAGAGATCAAAGCGGGAGGGCCATCCACGAGCAGTACTTC
TRBJ2-2	-	TRBV20-1	-	CSARRGARGELFF	TGCAGTGCTAGGAGGGGGGCCCGCGGGGAGCTGTTTTTT
TRBJ2-7	medium-sized	TRBV7-2	-	CASSLAGLRYEQYF	TGTGCCAGCAGCTTAGCGGGGTTACGCTACGAGCAGTACTTC
TRBJ2-1	-	TRBV20-1	TRBD2	CSAREASGSPYNEQFF	TGCAGTGCTAGAGAGGCTAGCGGGTCCCCCTACAATGAGCAGTTCTTC
TRBJ2-7	-	TRBV20-1	TRBD2	CSATTSGTSYEQYF	TGCAGTGCTACCACTAGCGGGACATCCTACGAGCAGTACTTC
TRBJ1-1	-	TRBV28	-	CASSLFGPEAFF	TGTGCCAGCAGTTTATTTGGGCCTGAAGCTTTCTTT
TRBJ1-1	-	TRBV7-9	-	CASSARGHNTEAFF	TGTGCCAGCAGCGCGAGAGGGCACAACACTGAAGCTTTCTTT
TRBJ1-6	-	TRBV6-1	-	CASRGGVENSPLHF	TGTGCCAGTCGGGGGGGTGTGGAGAATTCACCCCTCCACTTT
TRBJ2-7	-	TRBV6-5	TRBD1	CASSYSAGGPYEQYF	TGTGCCAGCAGTTACTCGGCAGGGGGTCCCTACGAGCAGTACTTC
TRBJ1-2	once	TRBV28	-	CASSSPTTTGYYGYTF	TGTGCCAGCAGTTCTCCTACCACTACAGGGTACTATGGCTACACCTTC
TRBJ2-5	-	TRBV7-8	-	CASSPNPMTGGEETQYF	TGTGCCAGCAGCCCAAACCCCATGACAGGAGGAGAAGAGACCCAGTACTTC
TRBJ2-1	-	TRBV6-2/TRBV6-3	-	CASSYLAEGSYNEQFF	TGTGCCAGCAGTTACTTAGCGGAGGGGTCCTACAATGAGCAGTTCTTC
TRBJ1-5	few	TRBV7-2	-	CASSFGTGLDQPQHF	TGTGCCAGCAGCTTCGGTACAGGGTTGGATCAGCCCCAGCATTTT